This T cell receptor beta chain was captured in a study of graft-versus-host responses after intestinal transplantation. About the study: All recipients were transplanted with multivisceral, liver-intestinal, or isolated intestinal grafts. Recipients were all induced with anti-thymocyte globulin, then given tacrolimus and steroids for two to three years.

Method: immunoSEQ multiplex PCR; TCRdb's copy keeps in-frame clones and lacks some. This sample carries 73,000 or so clones, 90% of them seen once, and the ten largest clones take 4% to 5%. There are 15 residues in the CDR3. Per germline, CDR1 LNHDA and CDR2 SQIVND (reference sequence). Trimming shortened V by 5 bases and J by 4 bases, and 17 bases separated the two germline ends. Overall study findings and caveats: GvH clones appeared in recipient marrow, some first in ileum or blood.

On this clone: No antigen is known for it.

The chain carries TRBV19 and TRBJ1-2, with TRBD1 as a possible D gene (6 bases). This TCR derives from a human donor who was the organ donor for an intestinal transplant. The source was unstimulated CD8+ T cells sorted from spleen or lymph node cells, collected before transplant. CDR3 nucleotide sequence: TGTGCCAGTAGTCCCGAGGTAGGGGGATCCTATGGCTACACCTTC. Its protein is CASSPEVGGSYGYTF.